This entry lists 18 T cell receptor beta chains sequenced from one sample in a study of T cell repertoires in cytomegalovirus infection. TCRdb re-analysed the reads in MiXCR, keeping a single row per CDR3 protein. The repertoire holds around 450,000 distinct CDR3 sequences, with over 9% as singletons. The sample taken for sequencing was PBMCs. The source is a human donor in good health (CMV status not recorded). Some clones in this sample may be carry-over from other donors' samples.

This clonotype appeared many times. The chain is built from TRBV7-2 and TRBJ1-1, with a tentative D call TRBD1 (5 bases). Deletions cut 1 base from V and 3 bases from J, with 12 bases between. Per germline, CDR1 SGHTA and CDR2 FQGNSA. The CDR3 is 15 amino acids. CDR3 nucleotide sequence: TGTGCCAGCAGCTTAGATGGTGGGGGTTACACTGAAGCTTTCTTT. It codes for CASSLDGGGYTEAFF. The full variable domain, its missing parts supplied by reference TRBV7-2 and TRBJ1-1, is GAGVSQSPSNKVTEKGKDVELRCDPISGHTALYWYRQSLGQGLEFLIYFQGNSAPDKSGLPSDRFSAERTGGSVSTLTIQRTQQEDSAVYLCASSLDGGGYTEAFFGQGTRLTVV.

This clonotype was counted many times. The V gene is TRBV19, the J gene TRBJ1-1, with 8 bases that match TRBD1. Germline V gene lookup returns CDR1 LNHDA and CDR2 SQIVND (reference sequence). This CDR3 comprises 14 residues. Unmatched junction bases numbered 10, after V lost 9 bases and J lost 4 bases. The chain's CDR3 is CASRTGRMSTEAFF. In DNA form, the CDR3 reads TGTGCCAGCCGGACAGGGAGGATGAGCACTGAAGCTTTCTTT. Full variable domain (remainder filled in from reference TRBV19 and TRBJ1-1): DGGITQSPKYLFRKEGQNVTLSCEQNLNHDAMYWYRQDPGQGLRLIYYSQIVNDFQKGDIAEGYSVSREKKESFPLTVTSAQKNPTAFYLCASRTGRMSTEAFFGQGTRLTVV.

Ten or more counts support this clonotype. This chain links TRBV2 with TRBJ1-5; 7 bases align to TRBD1. CDR1 SNHLY and CDR2 FYNNEI come from the germline V gene. V lost 3 bases and J lost 7; bases outside the gene matches: 6. This CDR3 is 14 amino acids long. CDR3 nucleotides: TGTGCCAGCAGTGATGGAACAGGGGTGCAGCCCCAGCATTTT. Protein product: CASSDGTGVQPQHF.

This clonotype occurred many times. The gene calls are TRBV19 and TRBJ2-4; TRBD2 agrees at 12 bases. Germline V gives CDR1 LNHDA, CDR2 SQIVND (reference sequence). Trimming cost V 5 bases and J 3 bases; bases outside gene matches: 11. This CDR3 has 18 amino acids. CDR3 in DNA: TGTGCCAGTAGTTCCGGGCTAGCGGGAGGGACGAACAAAAACATTCAGTACTTC. Amino acid sequence: CASSSGLAGGTNKNIQYF.

This clonotype was counted at least ten times. The chain is built from TRBV7-8 and TRBJ2-2; TRBD1 agrees at 10 bases. CDR3 length: 14 amino acids. Germline assignment: CDR1 SGHVS and CDR2 FQNEAQ. Trimming at V came to 3 bases and at J to 6 bases, leaving 1 base not matched to a gene. CDR3: CASSLGQGSGELFF. The CDR3 DNA is TGTGCCAGCAGCTTGGGACAGGGGTCCGGGGAGCTGTTTTTT.

This clonotype was counted ten times or more. V and J are TRBV7-6 and TRBJ2-3; D possibly corresponds to TRBD2 (6 bases). Trimming removed 1 base from V and 4 bases from J, with 12 bases in between. The CDR3 loop spans 15 amino acids. Germline lookup yields CDR1 SGHVS and CDR2 FNYEAQ. The CDR3 here is CASSLGLAKADTQYF. The CDR3 DNA is TGTGCCAGCAGCTTAGGGCTAGCGAAGGCAGATACGCAGTATTTT.

This clonotype has only a few counts. The rearrangement uses TRBV27 and TRBJ2-5, with D tentatively TRBD1 (6 bases). CDR3 length equals 14 residues. Germline loops: CDR1 MNHEY, CDR2 SMNVEV (reference sequence). Trimming left V 5 bases short and J 4 bases short, with 14 bases between. The CDR3 coding sequence is TGTGCCAGCAGTAAACCAGGGGCCCCAGAGACCCAGTACTTC. Amino acids: CASSKPGAPETQYF.

In regard to this clonotype: A read error is possible here, since a much larger clone lies one base away. This chain joins TRBV7-3 and TRBJ2-2; 7 positions match TRBD2. The CDR3 is 14 amino acids. The germline gives CDR1 SGHTA, CDR2 FQGTGA. CDR3 nucleotides: TGTGCCAGCAGCCCTGGACTAGGCACCGGGGAGCCGTTTTTT. Amino acids: CASSPGLGTGEPFF.

Comments on this clonotype: A read error may be the cause here, since a much bigger clone is one base away. This chain joins TRBV6-6 and TRBJ1-5; D call uncertain. The CDR3 consists of 10 residues. Germline-derived CDR1 and CDR2 are MNHNY and SVGAGI (reference sequence). V was cut by 5 bases and J by 4 bases, with 0 bases left in between. DNA for the CDR3: TGTGCCAGCAGTAATCAGCCCCAGCATTTT. Protein: CASSNQPQHF.

In this sample, this clonotype turned up a few times. The chain combines TRBV24-1 with TRBJ2-5; a possible D gene is TRBD1 (6 bases). Germline assignment: CDR1 KGHDR and CDR2 SFDVKD. This CDR3 is 15 amino acids long. V was pared by 4 bases and J by 5 bases, with 16 bases between. The CDR3 here is CATSDRQGRGETQYF. The CDR3 DNA reads as TGTGCCACCAGTGACAGGCAGGGGCGAGGGGAGACCCAGTACTTC.

The rearrangement joins TRBV19 to TRBJ1-1; tentative D call: TRBD1 (5 bases). From germline, CDR1 is LNHDA and CDR2 SQIVND (reference sequence). CDR3 length: 15 amino acids. V was trimmed by 3 bases and J by 0 bases, leaving 11 bases between them. The CDR3 protein is CASSIRQSLNTEAFF. As DNA, the CDR3 is TGTGCCAGTAGTATTCGACAGAGTCTGAACACTGAAGCTTTCTTT.

This clonotype showed up many times. This chain uses TRBV18 with TRBJ2-7, with 9 bases matching TRBD2. CDR1 and CDR2 (germline): KGHSH, LQKENI. The CDR3 has 17 residues. With V trimmed by 5 bases and J by 4 bases, 15 bases remained unmatched. The CDR3 DNA reads TGTGCCAGCTCATCTGCTAGCGGGGCCGTCTTAGAGTACGAGCAGTACTTC. Translating gives CASSSASGAVLEYEQYF.

This rearrangement joins TRBV9 to TRBJ2-1, with 9 bases aligning to TRBD1. The CDR3 totals 14 residues. CDR1 is SGDLS, CDR2 YYNGEE, per germline. The J segment lost 9 bases and the V segment lost 3 bases, leaving 7 bases of the junction unmatched. CDR3 DNA sequence: TGTGCCAGCAGCGGGGGGACAGGGCTAAGTGAGCAGTTCTTC. Protein product: CASSGGTGLSEQFF.

This clonotype was observed at least ten times. The rearrangement links TRBV19 to TRBJ2-6; perhaps TRBD2 as D (6 bases). Trimming took 8 bases from V and 2 from J, leaving 10 bases between them. CDR3 length: 14 amino acids. Germline loops: CDR1 LNHDA, CDR2 SQIVND (reference sequence). CDR3 sequence (DNA): TGTGCCAGTTGGAGGGGTGCTGGGGCCAACGTCCTGACTTTC. This encodes CASWRGAGANVLTF. Complete variable domain (other parts from reference TRBV19 and TRBJ2-6): DGGITQSPKYLFRKEGQNVTLSCEQNLNHDAMYWYRQDPGQGLRLIYYSQIVNDFQKGDIAEGYSVSREKKESFPLTVTSAQKNPTAFYLCASWRGAGANVLTFGAGSRLTVL.

The table lists this clonotype with a few counts. CDR3 amino acids: CASSLAMTDEKLFF. In DNA, the CDR3 is TGTGCCAGCAGCTTAGCTATGACAGATGAAAAACTGTTTTTT. The rearrangement links TRBV7-9 to TRBJ1-4; tentatively, D is TRBD1 (5 bases). The CDR3 consists of 14 residues. CDR1 SEHNR and CDR2 FQNEAQ come from the germline V gene (reference sequence). V lost 0 bases and J 6 bases, leaving 8 bases between the germline ends.

J is TRBJ1-1 and V is TRBV28; unclear D gene. Between the trimmed V and J ends, which lost 1 base and 3 bases, there was a span of 15 bases. This CDR3 has 16 amino acids. CDR1 is MDHEN, CDR2 SYDVKM, per germline. The CDR3 DNA reads TGTGCCAGCAGTTTATTACGTCCTGACCGGGACACTGAAGCTTTCTTT. It specifies CASSLLRPDRDTEAFF. Full variable domain (rest looked up from reference TRBV28 and TRBJ1-1): DVKVTQSSRYLVKRTGEKVFLECVQDMDHENMFWYRQDPGLGLRLIYFSYDVKMKEKGDIPEGYSVSREKKERFSLILESASTNQTSMYLCASSLLRPDRDTEAFFGQGTRLTVV.

This clonotype was picked up many times. This sequence joins TRBV6-5 and TRBJ2-1; a possible D gene is TRBD1 (7 bases). V shed 2 bases and J shed 5 bases, with 13 bases lying between them. The CDR3 spans 15 residues. Germline V CDR1 and CDR2: MNHEY, SVGAGI. In DNA, the CDR3 is TGTGCCAGCAGTTACAGCCCAGGGGGGAACAATGAGCAGTTCTTC. Residues: CASSYSPGGNNEQFF.

This clonotype appeared many times. The V and J genes are TRBV5-1 and TRBJ2-2; the match to TRBD2 covers 7 bases. Germline-derived CDR1 and CDR2 are SGHRS and YFSETQ. The V and J ends lost 4 bases and 0 bases, in that order; junction bases with no gene match: 6. There are 16 residues in the CDR3. The CDR3, as DNA: TGCGCCAGCAGCCCCCCGGGGGGATCGAACACCGGGGAGCTGTTTTTT. Translation gives CASSPPGGSNTGELFF.